This T cell receptor (beta chain) was obtained from a study of response to subunit inactivated influenza vaccine (dated by TCRdb to 2016 to 2019). As for the study more broadly: Deep quantitative T cell receptor repertoire profiling was used in the study to track responses to a trivalent subunit inactivated influenza vaccine.

Trimming takes 4 bases off V and 4 bases off J; junction bases not matched to a gene: 5. Reading from cysteine to phenylalanine, the CDR3 counts 13 amino acids. Of all the DNA, just the CDR3 is kept, 39 bases in frame from base 1. The germline V gene (reference sequence) provides CDR1 DFQATT and CDR2 SNEGSKA. What the authors observed across the whole study: According to the authors, only a limited number of new T cells may be recruited by each seasonal influenza vaccination.

The time point label for this specimen denotes: approximately 47 days after influenza vaccine administration. Library prep was done by RT-PCR. The sequencing machine was an Illumina HiSeq 2500. TCRdb reworked the public reads: Q25 trimming with fastp, MiXCR clone assembly, productive beta chains retained. CDR3 protein duplicates are merged, each entry listing the most common genes and DNA. For this sample there are some 480,000 distinct CDR3 sequences; 9.5% to 13% appear just once. Together, the top ten hold over 9.5% of the sample. This clonotype was seen repeatedly, ten times or more. There is no known antigen for this receptor. No base qualities exist here, and no much larger clone lies one base off it.

The sample consisted of PBMCs from blood, taken 40 to 50 days after vaccination. This sequence uses TRBV20-1 and TRBJ2-3, and TRBD2 matches 7 of the central bases. This clonotype was sampled from a man aged 50 to 59 who received an inactivated influenza vaccine. Donor details come from another sample of the same person, matched by shared clones. The CDR3 loop reads CSAMGGGSDTQYF. Read as DNA, the sequence is TGCAGTGCTATGGGGGGGGGGTCAGATACGCAGTATTTT.